The next 3 T cell receptor beta chains were all read from a single sample in a study of cytomegalovirus exposure and HLA in healthy donors. PCR employed 60 Vbeta and 13 Jbeta primers. Libraries were prepared by immunoSEQ multiplex PCR; TCRdb keeps only in-frame clonotypes and omits some of them. The table includes 100,000 or so clones, roughly 82% detected once. The specimen sequenced was PBMCs. The receptors stem from a man aged 25-40 years in good health and CMV-seropositive.

The chain carries TRBV25-1 and TRBJ2-1; no clear D. V was shortened by 9 bases and J by 10 bases, with 16 bases between the two germline ends. This CDR3 has 12 amino acids. Germline CDR1 is MGHDK and CDR2 is SYGVNS. The CDR3, as DNA: TGTGCCAGTCGAAACTATAGGAAAGAGCAGTTCTTC. Protein product: CASRNYRKEQFF.

The chain employs TRBV25-1 and TRBJ2-3; 10 bases are a match to TRBD2. The CDR3 runs to 17 residues. The V segment lost 5 bases and the J segment 0 bases; nucleotides outside the gene matches: 8. From germline, CDR1 is MGHDK and CDR2 SYGVNS. The CDR3 spells CASSSLAGDPSTDTQYF. Written as DNA, the CDR3 is TGTGCCAGCAGTTCTCTAGCGGGAGACCCTAGCACAGATACGCAGTATTTT.

The chain uses TRBV5-4 and TRBJ2-1; TRBD2 aligns across 12 bases. CDR3 size: 14 residues. The germline V gene encodes CDR1 SGHNT and CDR2 YYREEE (reference sequence). V was clipped by 10 bases and J by 7 bases; unmatched bases: 9. CDR3 amino acids: CAYNSGLAGNEQFF. In DNA, the CDR3 is TGTGCCTATAATTCCGGACTAGCGGGGAATGAGCAGTTCTTC.